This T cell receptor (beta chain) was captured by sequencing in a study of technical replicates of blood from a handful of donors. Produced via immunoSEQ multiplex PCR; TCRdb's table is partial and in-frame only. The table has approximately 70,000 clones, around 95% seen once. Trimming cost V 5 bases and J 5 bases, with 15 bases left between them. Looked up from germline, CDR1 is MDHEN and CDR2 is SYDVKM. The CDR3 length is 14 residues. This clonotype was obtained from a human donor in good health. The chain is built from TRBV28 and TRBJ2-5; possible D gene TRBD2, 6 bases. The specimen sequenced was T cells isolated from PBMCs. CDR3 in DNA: TGTGCCAGCAGTGTATTCGGGAGCAGGGAGACCCAGTACTTC. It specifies CASSVFGSRETQYF.